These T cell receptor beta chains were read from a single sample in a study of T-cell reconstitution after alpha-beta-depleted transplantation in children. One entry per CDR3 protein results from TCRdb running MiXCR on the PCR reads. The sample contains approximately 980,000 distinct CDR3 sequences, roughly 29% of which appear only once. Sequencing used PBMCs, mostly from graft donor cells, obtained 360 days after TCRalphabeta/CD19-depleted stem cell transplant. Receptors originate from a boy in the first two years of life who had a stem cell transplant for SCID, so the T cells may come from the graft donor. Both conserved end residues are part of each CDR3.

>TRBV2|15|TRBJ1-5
CASSGSGQGNQPQHF
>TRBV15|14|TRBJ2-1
CATSRDVKVNEQFF
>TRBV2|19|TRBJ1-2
CASTLRGATGLRTPYGYTF
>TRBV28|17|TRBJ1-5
CASSLVPPTWDNQPQHF
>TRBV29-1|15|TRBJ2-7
CSVEDLTMGAGEQYF
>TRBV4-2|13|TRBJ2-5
CAISPPDKETQYF
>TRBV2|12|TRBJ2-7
CASSGQTYEQYF
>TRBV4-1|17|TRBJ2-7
CASSQVPYMSGDYEQYF
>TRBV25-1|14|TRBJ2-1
CASSELLPDNEQFF
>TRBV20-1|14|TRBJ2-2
CSAAPGPLTGELFF
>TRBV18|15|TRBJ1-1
CASSPPGPTNTEAFF